The entry below describes one TCR beta chain. Original handling: Amplifying reference gene primers gave estimates of nucleated cell counts. Produced via immunoSEQ multiplex PCR; TCRdb's table is partial and in-frame only. That table gives V, J and clone size, and the DNA gave D and trimming. Of 200,000 to 300,000 clones listed, roughly 86% were seen once; the top ten hold roughly 3.1%. The data were taken from a study of blood T cell repertoires in COVID-19. Study-level background: There were acute and convalescent COVID-19 samples, and they came from the United States, Italy and Spain. T cells, B-cell-depleted T cells, or PBMCs supplied cDNA or gDNA.

Those enrolled, adults aged roughly 18 to 95 years, came from some 23 US areas. Trimming left V 3 bases short and J 4 bases short, with 12 bases between. CDR3 length equals 15 residues. CDR1 and CDR2 from the germline V gene are SGHAT and FQNNGV. This TCR derives from a woman aged 40-49 years with acute COVID-19. The sequenced sample was PBMCs or T cells enriched from blood (not recorded which). The chain is built from TRBV11-2 and TRBJ2-2; TRBD2 might be the D (6 bases). Written as DNA, the CDR3 is TGTGCCAGCAGCTTTGGGACTCTTTTCACCGGGGAGCTGTTTTTT. This gives the protein CASSFGTLFTGELFF.